These 15 T cell receptor beta chains came from one sample sequenced in a study of post-analysis software for immune sequencing data (dated by TCRdb to about 2015). Their antigen targets remain unknown. The library came from PCR. This sample was sequenced with an Illumina HiSeq 2500. To reduce PCR and sequencing biases, unique molecular identifiers were incorporated into the TCR beta cDNA libraries. The raw public reads went through TCRdb reprocessing: fastp at Q25, MiXCR clone calling, in-frame beta chains kept. Under each unique CDR3 protein, matching rows form one entry showing the most common genes and DNA. The sample records a few hundred thousand distinct CDR3 sequences, approximately 45% of which are singletons. The top ten clonotypes cover over 10% of the sample. Overall results and qualifications from the work: Patients showed significantly higher frequencies than controls for about 5 TRBV segments, among them TRBV5-6, TRBV5-1 and TRBV20-1.

Sequenced input: blood. The receptor set was obtained from a girl between 10 and 17 years old with multiple sclerosis.

This chain uses TRBV5-5 with TRBJ2-1, with a possible D match to TRBD1 (5 bases). The ends were cut back, 0 bases at V and 6 bases at J, with 13 bases in the middle. Germline V gene sequence: CDR1 SGHKS, CDR2 YYEKEE (reference sequence). The length of the CDR3 is 15 residues. The CDR3 loop reads CASSLAAGSPNEQFF. CDR3 DNA sequence: TGTGCCAGCAGCTTGGCTGCAGGGTCACCCAATGAGCAGTTCTTC.

The chain joins TRBV14 to TRBJ1-4, with TRBD1 identical over 9 bases. This CDR3 is 15 amino acids long. With 2 bases clipped from V and 7 bases from J, the junction kept 5 bases outside the gene matches. Germline CDR1 SGHDN, CDR2 FVKESK. As DNA, the CDR3 is TGTGCCAGCAGCCAAAACAGGGGGCCAGGTGAAAAACTGTTTTTT. This translates into CASSQNRGPGEKLFF.

This sequence joins TRBV4-1 and TRBJ2-6, with 15 bases matching TRBD2. Germline loops: CDR1 MGHRA, CDR2 YSYEKL. After removal of 5 bases from V and 5 bases from J, the junction contained 7 bases not matched to a gene. The CDR3 sequence is 18 residues long. The CDR3 DNA sequence: TGCGCCAGCAGCTCCGGACTAGCGGGAGGGCAGTGGGCCAACGTCCTGACTTTC. Its translation is CASSSGLAGGQWANVLTF.

The CDR3 region has the DNA TGTGCCAGCAGCGCGACTAGCGGTAACCGCAGACACACAGATACGCAGTATTTT. Translation: CASSATSGNRRHTDTQYF. This chain links TRBV9 with TRBJ2-3; 9 bases match TRBD2. The CDR3 contains 18 residues. The trim removed 3 bases at V and 2 bases at J, leaving 13 bases unmatched. Germline V lookup: CDR1 SGDLS, CDR2 YYNGEE.

This clonotype has a single count. This chain links TRBV20-1 with TRBJ2-3, with D unclear. V was clipped by 7 bases and J by 11 bases, with 19 bases between them. The CDR3 length is 12 residues. Germline-derived CDR1 and CDR2 are DFQATT and SNEGSKA (reference sequence). The CDR3 spells CSVREDPREQYF. In DNA, the CDR3 is TGCAGTGTTCGAGAGGACCCCCGTGAGCAGTATTTT.

V is TRBV28 and J is TRBJ2-7; 8 bases line up with TRBD2. The J call could be wrong; TRBJ2-5 is a better fit for the DNA end. CDR3 length: 13 amino acids. Germline-derived CDR1 and CDR2 are MDHEN and SYDVKM. Here the CDR3 reads CASSPAGVETQYF. The CDR3, as DNA: TGTGCCAGCAGCCCAGCGGGAGTAGAGACCCAGTACTTC.

There are a few counts of this clonotype. V usage is TRBV29-1 and J usage is TRBJ2-1; D possibly uses TRBD1 or TRBD2 (6 bases each). V dropped 2 bases and J dropped 8 bases, with 16 bases sitting between them. The CDR3 is 14 amino acids. CDR1 and CDR2 (germline): SQVTM, ANQGSEA. This chain's CDR3 is CSVEPGLGGDEQFF. CDR3 DNA sequence: TGCAGCGTTGAACCCGGGCTCGGGGGCGATGAGCAGTTCTTC.

The genes are TRBV12-3 or TRBV12-4 and TRBJ2-7; D might be TRBD1 or TRBD2, each matching 5 bases. The CDR3 sequence is 15 residues long. V was shortened by 8 bases and J by 6 bases, with 23 bases between the two germline ends. The CDR3 spells CASALGGAALSEQYF. CDR3 sequence (DNA): TGTGCCAGCGCTCTTGGGGGTGCCGCCCTTTCCGAGCAGTACTTC.

This chain links TRBV29-1 with TRBJ2-7; D unresolved. The V gene's germline CDR1 is SQVTM and CDR2 ANQGSEA. The CDR3 loop spans 13 amino acids. V dropped 0 bases and J dropped 9 bases, with 15 bases sitting between them. CDR3 sequence (DNA): TGCAGCGTTGAAGACGCAAACTGGACGAGGCAGTACTTC. It encodes CSVEDANWTRQYF.

This clonotype has more than one count but fewer than ten. This chain uses TRBV6-6 with TRBJ2-7; weak D call: TRBD2 (6 bases). The CDR3 totals 15 residues. CDR1 is MNHNY and CDR2 is SVGAGI in the germline V gene (reference sequence). Trimming stripped 5 bases from V and 1 base from J, with 15 bases between. CDR3 DNA: TGTGCCAGCAGTGTGACTAGTCGTGGGTCCTACGAGCAGTACTTC. Residues: CASSVTSRGSYEQYF.

The rearrangement joins TRBV5-1 to TRBJ1-2, with TRBD1 matching 8 bases. Trimming took 0 bases from V and 5 from J; bases not matched to a gene: 15. The germline V gene has CDR1 SGHRS and CDR2 YFSETQ. The CDR3 has 18 amino acids. The CDR3 spells CASSLAVAGGADFYGYTF. The DNA for the CDR3 is TGCGCCAGCAGCTTGGCCGTGGCAGGGGGCGCGGATTTTTATGGCTACACCTTC.

This chain links TRBV25-1 with TRBJ2-3; D gene unclear. Germline V lookup: CDR1 MGHDK, CDR2 SYGVNS. Trimming cost V 0 bases and J 1 base, with 11 bases left between them. The CDR3 runs to 16 residues. DNA of the CDR3: TGTGCCAGCAGTGAATATTCGGGCCACCGCACAGATACGCAGTATTTT. This gives the protein CASSEYSGHRTDTQYF.

The chain uses TRBV21-1 and TRBJ2-7. TRBV21-1 counts as a pseudogene. The CDR3 is 12 residues long. CDR3 protein: CASSNRLGEQYF. The CDR3 DNA is TGTGCCAGCAGCAATAGGTTGGGCGAGCAGTACTTC.

The chain recombines TRBV6-2 or TRBV6-3 with TRBJ2-5, with TRBD2 identical over 8 bases. The DNA end is a closer match to TRBJ2-7, so the J assignment may be wrong. Per germline, CDR1 MNHEY and CDR2 SVGEGT. This CDR3 spans 14 amino acids. The CDR3: CASSYTSGPYEQYF. The CDR3 region has the DNA TGTGCCAGCAGTTACACTAGCGGCCCCTACGAGCAGTACTTC.

The chain carries TRBV11-2 and TRBJ2-1; TRBD1 is a possible D gene (5 bases). Trimming cost V 9 bases and J 2 bases, with 17 bases left between them. The CDR3 has 15 amino acids. CDR1 SGHAT and CDR2 FQNNGV come from the germline V gene. The CDR3 reads CASRQSGSTYNEQFF. The CDR3 nucleotides are TGTGCCAGTAGACAATCAGGGTCGACCTACAATGAGCAGTTCTTC.